Presented here are 10 T cell receptor beta chains from one specimen sequenced in a study of cytomegalovirus exposure and HLA in healthy donors. It was with 60 Vbeta and 13 Jbeta primers that the PCR ran. Produced via immunoSEQ multiplex PCR; TCRdb's table is partial and in-frame only. This sample has some 150,000 clones; 80% occur once, and the top ten carry 2.5% to 3%. The sequenced sample was PBMCs. The receptors come from a woman aged 25 to 39 in good health and CMV-seronegative.

The chain links TRBV5-1 to TRBJ2-2; D uncertain. The CDR3 has 15 amino acids. Germline assignment: CDR1 SGHRS and CDR2 YFSETQ. The V and J ends lost 0 bases and 1 base respectively, with 7 bases between them. The CDR3 region is CASSLGAGNTGELFF. In nucleotides, the CDR3 is TGCGCCAGCAGCTTGGGTGCAGGGAACACCGGGGAGCTGTTTTTT.

The chain carries TRBV10-3 and TRBJ2-6; 9 positions match TRBD1. This CDR3 has 16 residues. The germline gives CDR1 ENHRY, CDR2 SYGVKD. V gave up 6 bases and J gave up 3 bases; unmatched junction bases: 6. The CDR3 DNA reads TGTGCCATCAGCCAAGGGACAGGGTATGGGGCCAACGTCCTGACTTTC. This translates into CAISQGTGYGANVLTF.

The J gene is TRBJ1-1, the V gene TRBV6-1; TRBD1 aligns across 8 bases. The CDR3 is 14 residues long. V was pared by 0 bases and J by 4 bases, with 1 base of the junction left unmatched. Germline V gene data show CDR1 as MNHNS and CDR2 as SASEGT. CDR3 sequence reads: CASSEATGVTEAFF. The CDR3 DNA is TGTGCCAGCAGTGAAGCGACAGGGGTCACTGAAGCTTTCTTT.

As concerns this clone: At the DNA level, this CDR3 is encoded by other sequences in the same sample as well. The J gene is TRBJ2-5, the V gene TRBV27; the D is unclear. This CDR3 spans 15 amino acids. The germline gives CDR1 MNHEY, CDR2 SMNVEV (reference sequence). Trimming took 5 bases from V and 0 from J, leaving 13 bases between them. CDR3 sequence reads: CASSPLPTDQETQYF. For the CDR3, the DNA is TGTGCCAGCAGTCCCCTCCCCACAGACCAAGAGACCCAGTACTTC.

The J gene is TRBJ1-2, the V gene TRBV28; a possible D gene is TRBD1 (6 bases). The CDR3 length is 13 residues. Germline V gene data show CDR1 as MDHEN and CDR2 as SYDVKM. The germline V and J ends were trimmed by 7 bases and 5 bases, with 14 bases remaining between them. CDR3 sequence (DNA): TGTGCCAGCACGACAGGTTTAGGGTATGGCTACACCTTC. This translates into CASTTGLGYGYTF.

The chain couples TRBV19 to TRBJ2-7; possible D gene TRBD1, 6 bases. CDR1 LNHDA and CDR2 SQIVND come from the germline V gene (reference sequence). The CDR3 is 14 amino acids. Trimming took 6 bases from V and 1 from J, leaving 13 bases between them. CDR3 residues: CASRPGTNSYEQYF. CDR3 in DNA: TGTGCCAGTAGGCCCGGGACAAATTCCTACGAGCAGTACTTC.

This clone came up a few times. The DNA of the CDR3 is TGTGCCAGCAGTTACGCCCTAGGGGTGAATGAGCAGTTCTTC. This translates into CASSYALGVNEQFF. The chain uses TRBV6-6 and TRBJ2-1, with D possibly matching TRBD1 (5 bases). The V gene's germline CDR1 is MNHNY and CDR2 SVGAGI (reference sequence). Trimming took off 2 bases at V and 7 bases at J, with 12 bases between the two ends. The CDR3 contains 14 residues.

V is TRBV19 and J is TRBJ2-2; TRBD2 aligns across 11 bases. CDR3 length: 15 amino acids. Germline loops: CDR1 LNHDA, CDR2 SQIVND (reference sequence). V was pared by 9 bases and J by 0 bases, with 3 bases of the junction left unmatched. The CDR3, as DNA: TGTGCCAGCCGGACTAGCGGGCCGAACACCGGGGAGCTGTTTTTT. Its protein is CASRTSGPNTGELFF.

The rearrangement joins TRBV10-3 to TRBJ2-5; D might be TRBD1 (6 bases). Germline CDR1 and CDR2: ENHRY and SYGVKD. The CDR3 runs 18 residues. V lost 5 bases to trimming and J lost 4 bases, with 26 bases between them. CDR3 protein: CAISYTGLTSTNRETQYF. DNA for the CDR3: TGTGCCATCAGTTATACAGGGCTTACATCTACCAATCGAGAGACCCAGTACTTC.

The V call is TRBV6-1, the J call TRBJ1-2, with 7 bases identical to TRBD1. This CDR3 region has 14 residues. Germline CDR1 MNHNS, CDR2 SASEGT. The V segment lost 6 bases and the J segment 2 bases; nucleotides outside the gene matches: 6. Written as DNA, the CDR3 is TGTGCCAGCAGATCGGGACAGATAAACTATGGCTACACCTTC. This sequence encodes CASRSGQINYGYTF.